This T cell receptor (beta chain) was recovered during a study of cytomegalovirus exposure and HLA in healthy donors. Study-level results: Cytomegalovirus-associated status was assigned to around 160 TCR beta chains. In the roughly 120 validation repertoires, just under 95% of cluster scores exceeded 0, per a later analysis. The classifier was said to identify cytomegalovirus status with high specificity and sensitivity.

The CDR3 is 14 residues long. Per the germline V gene, CDR1 is SGDLS and CDR2 is YYNGEE. V lost 0 bases and J lost 0, with 5 bases in between. The method was immunoSEQ multiplex PCR; TCRdb's version includes in-frame clones alone and lacks a portion of them. Of some 60,000 clones detected, 90% to 96% appear once; the ten largest clones hold 0.9% to 1%. In the case of this clone: The antigen is not known. This same CDR3 is encoded by further DNA sequences in the sample.

Donors came from a validation cohort of approximately 110 subjects, distinct from the first 666-subject cohort. The specimen sequenced was PBMCs. V usage is TRBV9 and J usage is TRBJ2-3; no reliable D call. The TCR comes from a man aged 18 to 35 in good health and CMV-seronegative. As DNA, the CDR3 is TGTGCCAGCAGCGTAGGAGGTAGCACAGATACGCAGTATTTT. Amino acid sequence: CASSVGGSTDTQYF.